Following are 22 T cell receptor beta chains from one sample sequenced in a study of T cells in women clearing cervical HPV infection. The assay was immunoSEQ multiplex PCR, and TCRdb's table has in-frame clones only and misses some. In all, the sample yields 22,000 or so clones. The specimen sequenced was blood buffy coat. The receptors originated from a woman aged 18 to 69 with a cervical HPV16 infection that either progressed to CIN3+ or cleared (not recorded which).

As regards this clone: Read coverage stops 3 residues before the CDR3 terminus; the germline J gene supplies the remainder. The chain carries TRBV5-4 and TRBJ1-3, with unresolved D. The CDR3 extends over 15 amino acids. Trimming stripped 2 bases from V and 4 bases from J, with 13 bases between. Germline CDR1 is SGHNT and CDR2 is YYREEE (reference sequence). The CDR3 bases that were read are TGTGCCAGCAGCTTTACAGAACAACCGGGAAACACC. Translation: CASSFTEQPGNT. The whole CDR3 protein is CASSFTEQPGNTIYF. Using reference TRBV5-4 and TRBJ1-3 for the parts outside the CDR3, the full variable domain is ETGVTQSPTHLIKTRGQQVTLRCSSQSGHNTVSWYQQALGQGPQFIFQYYREEENGRGNFPPRFSGLQFPNYSSELNVNALELDDSALYLCASSFTEQPGNTIYFGEGSWLTVV.

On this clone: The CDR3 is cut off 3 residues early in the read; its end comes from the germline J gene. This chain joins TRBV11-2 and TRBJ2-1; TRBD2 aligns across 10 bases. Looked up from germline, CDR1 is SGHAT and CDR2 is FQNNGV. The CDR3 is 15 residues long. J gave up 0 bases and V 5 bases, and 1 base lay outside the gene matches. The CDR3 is CASSRLAGSYNEQFF. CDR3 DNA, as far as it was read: TGTGCCAGCAGCCGACTAGCGGGCTCCTACAATGAG.

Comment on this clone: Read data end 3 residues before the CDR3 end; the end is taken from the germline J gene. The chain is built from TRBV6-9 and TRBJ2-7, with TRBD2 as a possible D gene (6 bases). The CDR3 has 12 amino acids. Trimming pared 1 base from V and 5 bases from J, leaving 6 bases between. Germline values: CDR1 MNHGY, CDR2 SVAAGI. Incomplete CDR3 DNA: TGTGCCAGCAGTTATTGGAGGGACGAG. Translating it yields CASSYWRDE. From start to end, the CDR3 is CASSYWRDEQYF.

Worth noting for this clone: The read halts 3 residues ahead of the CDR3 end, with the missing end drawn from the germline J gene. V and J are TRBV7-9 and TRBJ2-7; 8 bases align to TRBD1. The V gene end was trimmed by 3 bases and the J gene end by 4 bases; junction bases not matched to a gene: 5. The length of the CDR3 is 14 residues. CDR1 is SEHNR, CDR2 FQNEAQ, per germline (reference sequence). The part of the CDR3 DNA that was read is TGTGCCAGCAGCTTCGGCAGGGGGCGATACGAG. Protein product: CASSFGRGRYE. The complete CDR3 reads CASSFGRGRYEQYF.

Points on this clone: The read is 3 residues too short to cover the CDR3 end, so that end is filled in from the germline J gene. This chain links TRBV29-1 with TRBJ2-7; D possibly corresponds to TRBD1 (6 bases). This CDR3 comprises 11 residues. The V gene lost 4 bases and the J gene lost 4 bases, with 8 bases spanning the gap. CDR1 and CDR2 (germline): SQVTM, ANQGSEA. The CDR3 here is CSVGTEYEQYF. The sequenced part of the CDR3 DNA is TGCAGCGTTGGGACAGAGTACGAG.

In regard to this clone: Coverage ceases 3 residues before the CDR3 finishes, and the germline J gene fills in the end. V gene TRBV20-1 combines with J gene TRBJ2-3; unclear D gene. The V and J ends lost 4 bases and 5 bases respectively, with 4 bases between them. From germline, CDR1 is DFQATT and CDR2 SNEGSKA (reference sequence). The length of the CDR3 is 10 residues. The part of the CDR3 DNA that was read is TGCAGTGCTAAGGGAGATACG. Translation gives CSAKGDT. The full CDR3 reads CSAKGDTQYF.

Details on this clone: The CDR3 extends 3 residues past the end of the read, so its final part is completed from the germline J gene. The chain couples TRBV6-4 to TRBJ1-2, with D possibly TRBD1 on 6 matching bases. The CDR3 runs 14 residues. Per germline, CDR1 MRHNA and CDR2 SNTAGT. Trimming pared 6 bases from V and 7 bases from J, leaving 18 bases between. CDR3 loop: CASSLGGGRSGYTF. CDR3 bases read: TGTGCCAGCAGCCTCGGGGGGGGGCGAAGTGGC.

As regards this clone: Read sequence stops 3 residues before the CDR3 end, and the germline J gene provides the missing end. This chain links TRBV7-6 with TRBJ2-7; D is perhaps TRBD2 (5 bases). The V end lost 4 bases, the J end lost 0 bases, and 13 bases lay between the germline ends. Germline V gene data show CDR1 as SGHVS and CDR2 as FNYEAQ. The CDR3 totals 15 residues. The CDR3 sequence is CASSSNLARSYEQYF. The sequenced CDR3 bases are TGTGCCAGCAGCTCCAATCTAGCTCGCTCCTACGAG.

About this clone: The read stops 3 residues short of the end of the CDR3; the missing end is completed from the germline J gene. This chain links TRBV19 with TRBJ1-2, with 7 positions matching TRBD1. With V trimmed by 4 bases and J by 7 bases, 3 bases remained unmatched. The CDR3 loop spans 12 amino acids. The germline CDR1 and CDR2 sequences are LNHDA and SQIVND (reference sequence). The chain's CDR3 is CASSKTGSGYTF. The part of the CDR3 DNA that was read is TGTGCCAGTAGTAAGACAGGGAGTGGC.

The CDR3 bases that were read are TGCAGCGTTACCCCTTTAGACAGTACCCGAACAGATACG. It encodes CSVTPLDSTRTDT. The full CDR3 sequence reads CSVTPLDSTRTDTQYF. This chain connects TRBV29-1 to TRBJ2-3; D is possibly TRBD1 (5 bases). Coverage ceases 3 residues before the CDR3 finishes, and the germline J gene fills in the end. The V and J ends lost 5 bases and 3 bases respectively, with 21 bases between them. The CDR3 covers 16 residues. Germline V gene data show CDR1 as SQVTM and CDR2 as ANQGSEA.

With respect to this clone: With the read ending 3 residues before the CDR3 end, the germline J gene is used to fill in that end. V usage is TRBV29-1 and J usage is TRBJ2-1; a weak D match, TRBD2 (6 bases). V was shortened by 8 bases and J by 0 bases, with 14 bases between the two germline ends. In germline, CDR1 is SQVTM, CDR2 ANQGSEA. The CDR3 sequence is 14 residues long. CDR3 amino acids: CSSGTSLSYNEQFF. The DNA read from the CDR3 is TGCAGCTCCGGGACTTCACTCTCCTACAATGAG.

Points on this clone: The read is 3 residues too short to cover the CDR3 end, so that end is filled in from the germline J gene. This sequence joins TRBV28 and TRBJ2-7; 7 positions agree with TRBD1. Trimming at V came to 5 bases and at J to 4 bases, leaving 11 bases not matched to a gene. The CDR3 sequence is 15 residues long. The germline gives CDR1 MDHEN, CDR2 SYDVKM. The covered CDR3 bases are TGTGCCAGCAGTGGACACAGGGGCATCCAGTACGAG. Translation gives CASSGHRGIQYE. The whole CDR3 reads CASSGHRGIQYEQYF.

The DNA read from the CDR3 is TGCAGTGCTAGAGATCTGAAAGCGGGGGGTTCCTACAATGAG. The encoded protein is CSARDLKAGGSYNE. The full CDR3 protein reads CSARDLKAGGSYNEQFF. This chain uses TRBV20-1 with TRBJ2-1; 9 bases are a match to TRBD2. The read is 3 residues too short to cover the CDR3 end, so that end is filled in from the germline J gene. With 0 bases clipped from V and 1 base from J, the junction kept 7 bases outside the gene matches. Germline V CDR1 and CDR2: DFQATT, SNEGSKA (reference sequence). The CDR3 spans 17 residues.

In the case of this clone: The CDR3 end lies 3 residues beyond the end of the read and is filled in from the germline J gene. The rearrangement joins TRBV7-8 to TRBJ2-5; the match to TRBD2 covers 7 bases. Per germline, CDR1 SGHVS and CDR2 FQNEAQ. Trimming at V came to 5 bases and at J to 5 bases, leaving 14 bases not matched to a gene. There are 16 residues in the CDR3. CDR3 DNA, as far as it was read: TGTGCCAGCAGCCTGAGACGCTCCTTCGGGGGGGAGACC. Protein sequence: CASSLRRSFGGET. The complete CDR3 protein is CASSLRRSFGGETQYF.

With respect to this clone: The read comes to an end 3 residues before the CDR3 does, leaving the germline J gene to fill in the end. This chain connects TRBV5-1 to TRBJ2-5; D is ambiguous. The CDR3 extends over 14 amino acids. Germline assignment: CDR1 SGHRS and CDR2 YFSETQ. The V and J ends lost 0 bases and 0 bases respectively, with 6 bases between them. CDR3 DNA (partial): TGCGCCAGCAGCTTGGATGTCTACCAAGAGACC. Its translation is CASSLDVYQET. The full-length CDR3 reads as CASSLDVYQETQYF. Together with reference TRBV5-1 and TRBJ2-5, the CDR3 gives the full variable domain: KAGVTQTPRYLIKTRGQQVTLSCSPISGHRSVSWYQQTPGQGLQFLFEYFSETQRNKGNFPGRFSGRQFSNSRSEMNVSTLELGDSALYLCASSLDVYQETQYFGPGTRLLVL.

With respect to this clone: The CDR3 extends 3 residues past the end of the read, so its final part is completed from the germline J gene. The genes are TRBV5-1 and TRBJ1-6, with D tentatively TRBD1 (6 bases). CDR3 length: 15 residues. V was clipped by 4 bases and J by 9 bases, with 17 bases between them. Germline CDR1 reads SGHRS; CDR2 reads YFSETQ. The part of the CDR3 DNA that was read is TGCGCCAGCAGCGGGGCAGGGGCGTTTGGTTCACCC. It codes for CASSGAGAFGSP. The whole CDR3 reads CASSGAGAFGSPLHF.

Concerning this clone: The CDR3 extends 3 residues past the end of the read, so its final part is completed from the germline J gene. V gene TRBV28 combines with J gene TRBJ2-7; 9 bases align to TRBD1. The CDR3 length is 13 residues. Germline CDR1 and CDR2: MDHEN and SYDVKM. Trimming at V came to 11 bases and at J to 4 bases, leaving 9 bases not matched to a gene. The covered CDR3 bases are TGTGCCGGGGCCGGGACAGGGTTTTACGAG. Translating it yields CAGAGTGFYE. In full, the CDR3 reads CAGAGTGFYEQYF.

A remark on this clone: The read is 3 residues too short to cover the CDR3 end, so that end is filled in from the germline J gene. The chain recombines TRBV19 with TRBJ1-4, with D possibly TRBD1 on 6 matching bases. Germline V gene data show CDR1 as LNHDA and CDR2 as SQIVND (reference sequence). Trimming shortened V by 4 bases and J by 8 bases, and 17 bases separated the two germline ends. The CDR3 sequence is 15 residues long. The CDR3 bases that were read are TGTGCCAGTAGTAGCCTCGGAACAGGGAGAGAAAAA. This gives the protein CASSSLGTGREK. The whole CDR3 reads CASSSLGTGREKLFF.

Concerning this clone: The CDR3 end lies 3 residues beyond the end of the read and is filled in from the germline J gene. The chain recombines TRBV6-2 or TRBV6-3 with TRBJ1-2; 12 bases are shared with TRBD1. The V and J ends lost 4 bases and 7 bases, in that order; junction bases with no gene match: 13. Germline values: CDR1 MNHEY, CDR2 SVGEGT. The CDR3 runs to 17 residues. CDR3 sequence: CASSFERPGQGAGGYTF. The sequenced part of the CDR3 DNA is TGTGCCAGCAGTTTCGAACGGCCGGGACAGGGGGCTGGTGGC.

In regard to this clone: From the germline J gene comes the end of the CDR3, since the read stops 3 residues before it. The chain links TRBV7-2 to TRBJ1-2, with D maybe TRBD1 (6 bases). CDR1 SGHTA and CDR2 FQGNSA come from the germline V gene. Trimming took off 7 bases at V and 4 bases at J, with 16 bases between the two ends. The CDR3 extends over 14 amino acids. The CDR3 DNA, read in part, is TGTGCCAGCACTGAAGGCACAGGGCCCTATGGC. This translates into CASTEGTGPYG. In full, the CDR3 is CASTEGTGPYGYTF.

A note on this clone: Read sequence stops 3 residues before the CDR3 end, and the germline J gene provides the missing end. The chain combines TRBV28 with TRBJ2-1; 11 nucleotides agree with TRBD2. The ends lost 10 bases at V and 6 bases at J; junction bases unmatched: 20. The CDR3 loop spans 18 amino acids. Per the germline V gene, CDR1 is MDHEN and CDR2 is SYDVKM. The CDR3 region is CATTRGGTGLAALNEQFF. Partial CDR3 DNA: TGTGCCACCACTCGGGGGGGTACGGGACTAGCGGCCCTCAATGAG.

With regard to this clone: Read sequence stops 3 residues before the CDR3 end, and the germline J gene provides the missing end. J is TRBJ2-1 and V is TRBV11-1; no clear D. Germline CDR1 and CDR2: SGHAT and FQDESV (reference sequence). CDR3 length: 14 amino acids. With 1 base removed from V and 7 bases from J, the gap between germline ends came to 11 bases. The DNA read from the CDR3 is TGTGCCAGCAGCTTAGAGGTACGATGGAATGAG. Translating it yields CASSLEVRWNE. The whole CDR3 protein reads CASSLEVRWNEQFF. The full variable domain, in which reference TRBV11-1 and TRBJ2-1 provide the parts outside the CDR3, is EAEVAQSPRYKITEKSQAVAFWCDPISGHATLYWYRQILGQGPELLVQFQDESVVDDSQLPKDRFSAERLKGVDSTLKIQPAELGDSAMYLCASSLEVRWNEQFFGPGTRLTVL.